Below are 2 T cell receptor beta chains sequenced from a single sample in a study of shared clonotypes between healthy human individuals. Positive CCR7 selection of CD45RO-negative cells yielded the naive CD8 cells, and terminally differentiated effector memory CD45RA+ cells were excluded. Data came from immunoSEQ multiplex PCR; TCRdb stores just in-frame clones and leaves some out. Among 750,000 to 1,000,000 clones, approximately 92% were seen once, and the ten largest hold around 24%. The sequenced sample was naive CD8+ T cells sorted from blood. Source of these receptors: a man in his thirties or forties in good health.

This clone has only one observation. The J gene is TRBJ1-5, the V gene TRBV2, with D unclear. Between the trimmed V and J ends, which lost 4 bases and 1 base, there was a span of 5 bases. The CDR3 extends over 13 amino acids. Germline CDR1 and CDR2: SNHLY and FYNNEI. CDR3 bases: TGTGCCAGCAGTGCGACGAGCAATCAGCCCCAGCATTTT. It codes for CASSATSNQPQHF.

The rearrangement joins TRBV9 to TRBJ1-1; D not certain. This CDR3 comprises 15 residues. The V gene's germline CDR1 is SGDLS and CDR2 YYNGEE. V shed 0 bases and J shed 3 bases, with 12 bases lying between them. CDR3 in DNA: TGTGCCAGCAGCGTAGGGGTGGACTCGGACACTGAAGCTTTCTTT. It is translated as CASSVGVDSDTEAFF. Full variable domain (remainder filled in from reference TRBV9 and TRBJ1-1): DSGVTQTPKHLITATGQRVTLRCSPRSGDLSVYWYQQSLDQGLQFLIQYYNGEERAKGNILERFSAQQFPDLHSELNLSSLELGDSALYFCASSVGVDSDTEAFFGQGTRLTVV.